This T cell receptor (beta chain) was sequenced for a study of vaccination effects on CD4 cells after COVID-19. Overall study: Either the BNT162b2 or mRNA-1273 vaccine was given to participants in two doses. There were two convalescent patients who gave samples 16 days and one week before vaccination.

TCRdb's table, derived via immunoSEQ multiplex PCR, lists solely in-frame clones and lacks some. The data show 42,000 or so clones, roughly four fifths seen once. ViraFEST used viral peptide pools to expand antigen-specific CD4+ T cells before sequencing. CD4+ T cell isolation took place after 10 days of culture. Their SARS-CoV-2 infection, verified by PCR, occurred between March and December 2020. It was with about 10 IU/ml IL-2 and 9.5 to 10 ug/ml peptides that around 1.8 million PBMC per well were cultured. To note about this clone: The antigen is not known.

The V end lost 7 bases, the J end lost 5 bases, and 15 bases lay between the germline ends. This CDR3 has 13 residues. The germline gives CDR1 MDHEN, CDR2 SYDVKM. The rearrangement uses TRBV28 and TRBJ2-7, with D perhaps TRBD1 (5 bases). The sample here was CD4+ T cells from PBMCs cultured with a peptide pool, taken before COVID-19 vaccination. The sequence derives from a human donor who had a prior SARS-CoV-2 infection. The CDR3 nucleotides read TGTGCCAGCAATTCAGGGAATTATAACGAGCAGTACTTC. Its translation: CASNSGNYNEQYF.